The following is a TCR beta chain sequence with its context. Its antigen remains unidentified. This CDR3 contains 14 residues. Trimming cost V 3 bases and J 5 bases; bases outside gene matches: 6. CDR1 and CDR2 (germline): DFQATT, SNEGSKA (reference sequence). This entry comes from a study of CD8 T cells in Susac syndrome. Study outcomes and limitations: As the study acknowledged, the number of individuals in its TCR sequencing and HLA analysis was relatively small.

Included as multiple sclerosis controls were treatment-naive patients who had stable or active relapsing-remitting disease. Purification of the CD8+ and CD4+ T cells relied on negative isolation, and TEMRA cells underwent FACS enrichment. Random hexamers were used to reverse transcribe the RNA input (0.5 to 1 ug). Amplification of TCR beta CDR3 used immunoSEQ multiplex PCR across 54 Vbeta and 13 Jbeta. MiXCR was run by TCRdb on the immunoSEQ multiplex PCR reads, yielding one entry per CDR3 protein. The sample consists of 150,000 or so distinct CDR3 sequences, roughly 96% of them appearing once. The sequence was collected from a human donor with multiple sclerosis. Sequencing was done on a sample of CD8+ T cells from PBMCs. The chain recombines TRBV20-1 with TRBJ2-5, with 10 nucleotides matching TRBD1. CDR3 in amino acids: CSARPDRGRETQYF. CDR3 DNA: TGCAGTGCTAGGCCGGACAGGGGGAGGGAGACCCAGTACTTC.